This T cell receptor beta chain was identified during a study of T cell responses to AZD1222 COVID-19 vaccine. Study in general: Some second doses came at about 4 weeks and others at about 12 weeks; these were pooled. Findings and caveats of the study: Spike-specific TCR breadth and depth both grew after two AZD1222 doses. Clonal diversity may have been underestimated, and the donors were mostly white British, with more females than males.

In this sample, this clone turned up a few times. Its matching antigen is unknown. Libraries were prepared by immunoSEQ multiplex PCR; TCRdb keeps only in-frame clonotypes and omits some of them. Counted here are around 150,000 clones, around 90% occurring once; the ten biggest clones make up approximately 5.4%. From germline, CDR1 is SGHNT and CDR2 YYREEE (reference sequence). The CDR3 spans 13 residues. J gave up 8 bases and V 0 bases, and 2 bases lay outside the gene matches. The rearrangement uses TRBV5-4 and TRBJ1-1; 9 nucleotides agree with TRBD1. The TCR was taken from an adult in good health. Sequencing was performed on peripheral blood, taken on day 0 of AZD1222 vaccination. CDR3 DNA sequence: TGTGCCAGCAGCTTGGGAGGGACAGGGGAAGCTTTCTTT. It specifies CASSLGGTGEAFF.